The 32 T cell receptor beta chains presented below share a single source sample, sequenced in a study of cytomegalovirus exposure and HLA in healthy donors (dated by TCRdb to about 2017). To prepare the library, the immunoSEQ multiplex PCR assay was applied. The multiplex PCR relied on a mix of 60 forward primers for TCR Vbeta segments and 13 reverse primers for TCR Jbeta segments. TCRdb holds this immuneACCESS table with in-frame rearrangements only. Some clones are missing; in checked studies, unresolved V genes explain under half, and the rest has no known cause. The sample yields around 100,000 clones; more than 75% were counted once. The ten largest clones represent approximately 10% of the sample. The material sequenced was PBMCs. These receptor sequences come from a woman aged 18 to 35 in good health and CMV-seropositive.

In this sample, this clone turned up once. This chain joins TRBV4-3 and TRBJ2-7; 9 bases match TRBD1. CDR3 length: 14 amino acids. Germline CDR1 is LGHNA and CDR2 is YSLEER. The J segment lost 2 bases and the V segment lost 5 bases, leaving 4 bases of the junction unmatched. This CDR3 reads CASSTRTGAYEQYF. The DNA of the CDR3 is TGCGCCAGCAGCACTAGGACAGGGGCCTACGAGCAGTACTTC.

The chain has TRBV6-5 and TRBJ2-5; D is unresolved. Germline CDR1 and CDR2: MNHEY and SVGAGI. This CDR3 is 15 amino acids long. V lost 6 bases to trimming and J lost 5 bases, with 19 bases between them. CDR3: CASRPEVGWLETQYF. Written as DNA, the CDR3 is TGTGCCAGCAGGCCCGAGGTGGGTTGGTTGGAGACCCAGTACTTC.

The chain links TRBV12-2 to TRBJ2-3; the table's D call, TRBD2, was not checked against the DNA. TRBV12-2 is flagged as a pseudogene. The CDR3 extends over 19 amino acids. The CDR3 nucleotides are TGTGCAAGTCGCTTAGTGAGAGGGACTTCTCGATTGAGCACAGATACGCAGTATTTT. Its translation is CASRLVRGTSRLSTDTQYF.

The chain has TRBV29-1 and TRBJ2-3, with 9 bases matching TRBD2. CDR3 length equals 13 residues. Germline values: CDR1 SQVTM, CDR2 ANQGSEA. Trimming cost V 7 bases and J 2 bases; bases outside gene matches: 4. CDR3 sequence: CSASGRFTDTQYF. For the CDR3, the DNA is TGCAGCGCGAGCGGGAGGTTCACAGATACGCAGTATTTT.

The chain has TRBV28 and TRBJ2-6, with D maybe TRBD1 (6 bases). From germline, CDR1 is MDHEN and CDR2 SYDVKM. This CDR3 has 20 amino acids. The V end lost 4 bases, the J end lost 1 base, and 23 bases lay between the germline ends. CDR3 DNA sequence: TGTGCCAGCAGTTCTCCTCGTATGGGGGCGATTTCATCTGGGGCCAACGTCCTGACTTTC. Its translation: CASSSPRMGAISSGANVLTF.

The V gene is TRBV5-6, the J gene TRBJ1-2, with D unclear. The CDR3 contains 13 residues. CDR1 and CDR2 from the germline V gene are SGHDT and YYEEEE. Trimming took 4 bases from V and 0 from J, leaving 7 bases between them. CDR3 DNA sequence: TGTGCCAGCAGCCGTCCGGCTAACTATGGCTACACCTTC. Encoded protein: CASSRPANYGYTF. Full variable domain (missing parts from reference TRBV5-6 and TRBJ1-2): DAGVTQSPTHLIKTRGQQVTLRCSPKSGHDTVSWYQQALGQGPQFIFQYYEEEERQRGNFPDRFSGHQFPNYSSELNVNALLLGDSALYLCASSRPANYGYTFGSGTRLTVV.

Judged by abundance, this clone is medium-sized (0.01 to 0.1%). V is TRBV5-1 and J is TRBJ1-5; 8 bases map to TRBD1. CDR1 and CDR2 from the germline V gene are SGHRS and YFSETQ. V shed 1 base and J 7 bases; nucleotides not matched to a gene: 10. CDR3 length: 16 amino acids. The chain's CDR3 is CASSLSGTGHGQPQHF. CDR3 in DNA: TGCGCCAGCAGCTTGTCCGGGACAGGACATGGGCAGCCCCAGCATTTT.

The sample holds one count of this clone. The rearrangement links TRBV4-2 to TRBJ2-1; TRBD2 matches at 10 bases. The CDR3 is made up of 17 amino acids. Germline lookup yields CDR1 LGHNA and CDR2 YNFKEQ. The V gene end was trimmed by 3 bases and the J gene end by 0 bases; junction bases not matched to a gene: 5. CDR3 bases: TGTGCCAGCAGCCAGTTCTCTAGCGGGAGCTCCTACAATGAGCAGTTCTTC. Protein product: CASSQFSSGSSYNEQFF.

This chain links TRBV2 with TRBJ2-1; 7 bases agree with TRBD2. This CDR3 has 10 residues. V lost 3 bases to trimming and J lost 14 bases; unmatched junction nucleotides: 1. Germline assignment: CDR1 SNHLY and CDR2 FYNNEI. CDR3 sequence: CASSDAGEFF. The CDR3 nucleotides are TGTGCCAGCAGTGATGCGGGGGAGTTCTTC.

V and J are TRBV23-1 and TRBJ2-5, with D perhaps matching TRBD1 (6 bases). TRBV23-1 is known as an ORF, though its function is uncertain. This CDR3 contains 13 residues. V was cut by 8 bases and J by 0 bases, with 10 bases left in between. CDR3 residues: CASSTGYQETQYF. The CDR3, as DNA: TGCGCCAGCTCAACAGGGTACCAAGAGACCCAGTACTTC.

The rearrangement joins TRBV19 to TRBJ2-5; TRBD2 matches 14 bases. Trimming cost V 5 bases and J 4 bases; bases outside gene matches: 12. Germline CDR1 and CDR2: LNHDA and SQIVND (reference sequence). This CDR3 is built from 18 residues. The DNA of the CDR3 is TGTGCCAGTAGTCCCCTTAGGACTAGCGGGAGGAGGTCAGAGACCCAGTACTTC. As protein: CASSPLRTSGRRSETQYF.

V is TRBV5-1 and J is TRBJ1-2, with 7 bases that match TRBD1. The length of the CDR3 is 14 residues. The trim removed 0 bases at V and 7 bases at J, leaving 6 bases unmatched. Germline V gives CDR1 SGHRS, CDR2 YFSETQ. The CDR3 DNA is TGCGCCAGCAGCTTGGTGGCAGGGGGAGGTGGCTACACCTTC. Amino acid sequence: CASSLVAGGGGYTF.

The rearrangement links TRBV9 to TRBJ2-7, with 7 bases identical to TRBD2. Trimming took 3 bases from V and 3 from J; bases not matched to a gene: 9. The CDR3 has 15 amino acids. Per the germline V gene, CDR1 is SGDLS and CDR2 is YYNGEE. CDR3 in amino acids: CASSAASGSNYEQYF. CDR3 coding DNA: TGTGCCAGCAGCGCCGCTAGCGGATCAAACTACGAGCAGTACTTC.

The chain joins TRBV14 to TRBJ2-3; 7 bases line up with TRBD2. The germline V gene has CDR1 SGHDN and CDR2 FVKESK. J was trimmed by 2 bases and V by 1 base; bases with no gene match: 9. This CDR3 has 17 residues. The CDR3 loop reads CASSQVRSGGTTDTQYF. DNA of the CDR3: TGTGCCAGCAGCCAAGTGCGGTCGGGAGGAACCACAGATACGCAGTATTTT.

This rearrangement joins TRBV6-1 to TRBJ1-1; D may be TRBD1 (5 bases). V gave up 1 base and J gave up 4 bases, with 16 bases separating them. Germline CDR1 is MNHNS and CDR2 is SASEGT. This CDR3 is built from 16 residues. CDR3 protein: CASSEVPTPRGTEAFF. The CDR3 nucleotides read TGTGCCAGCAGTGAAGTACCGACGCCTAGGGGCACTGAAGCTTTCTTT.

The chain links TRBV30 to TRBJ1-2; possibly TRBD1 for D (6 bases). Trimming shortened V by 2 bases and J by 7 bases, and 11 bases separated the two germline ends. Germline CDR1 GTSNPN, CDR2 SVGIG (reference sequence). CDR3 length: 12 amino acids. The DNA of the CDR3 is TGTGCCTGGAGTCAGGGGTTGGGTGGCTACACCTTC. Residues: CAWSQGLGGYTF.

Only one count was recorded for this clone. This rearrangement joins TRBV30 to TRBJ1-6; D perhaps matches TRBD1 (5 bases). Trimming took off 0 bases at V and 10 bases at J, with 10 bases between the two ends. Germline lookup yields CDR1 GTSNPN and CDR2 SVGIG (reference sequence). This CDR3 is built from 13 residues. As DNA, the CDR3 is TGTGCCTGGAGTGTGGGGGAGGGATCACCCCTCCACTTT. It is translated as CAWSVGEGSPLHF. The complete variable domain, with remaining parts taken from reference TRBV30 and TRBJ1-6, reads SQTIHQWPATLVQPVGSPLSLECTVEGTSNPNLYWYRQAAGRGLQLLFYSVGIGQISSEVPQNLSASRPQDRQFILSSKKLLLSDSGFYLCAWSVGEGSPLHFGNGTRLTVT.

The chain joins TRBV5-1 to TRBJ1-6, with TRBD1 identical over 8 bases. This CDR3 is built from 15 residues. The V gene end was trimmed by 4 bases and the J gene end by 7 bases; junction bases not matched to a gene: 7. CDR1 and CDR2 from the germline V gene are SGHRS and YFSETQ. The CDR3, as DNA: TGCGCCAGCAGCATCCAGACAGGGGAAAATTCACCCCTCCACTTT. This encodes CASSIQTGENSPLHF.

The chain couples TRBV10-3 to TRBJ1-1; a weak D match, TRBD1 (5 bases). V was cut by 4 bases and J by 1 base, with 7 bases left in between. The CDR3 covers 13 residues. Germline loops: CDR1 ENHRY, CDR2 SYGVKD. CDR3 in amino acids: CAISVQENTEAFF. CDR3 bases: TGTGCCATCAGTGTACAGGAGAACACTGAAGCTTTCTTT.

This clone was picked up a small number of times. The chain has TRBV6-5 and TRBJ2-5, with unresolved D. This CDR3 has 15 residues. From germline, CDR1 is MNHEY and CDR2 SVGAGI. V was pared by 5 bases and J by 0 bases, with 13 bases between. The CDR3 DNA reads as TGTGCCAGCAGTCCCCTCGGGTCGTACCAAGAGACCCAGTACTTC. It translates to CASSPLGSYQETQYF.

The genes are TRBV2 and TRBJ2-1, with 7 bases lining up with TRBD1. Germline V gene lookup returns CDR1 SNHLY and CDR2 FYNNEI. The CDR3 has 14 amino acids. V shed 6 bases, J shed 3 bases, and the junction held 5 bases outside the gene matches. CDR3 amino acids: CASRGRTGYNEQFF. CDR3 coding DNA: TGTGCCAGCAGGGGTAGGACAGGCTACAATGAGCAGTTCTTC.

The chain is built from TRBV5-6 and TRBJ1-4; 7 nucleotides line up with TRBD1. The junction had 7 bases not matched to a gene; V was cut back by 0 bases and J by 8 bases. Germline lookup yields CDR1 SGHDT and CDR2 YYEEEE. This CDR3 comprises 15 residues. The CDR3 DNA reads as TGTGCCAGCAGCTTGGAGGGCAGGGACAGAGAAAAACTGTTTTTT. This codes for CASSLEGRDREKLFF.

This rearrangement joins TRBV7-2 to TRBJ2-5, with D maybe TRBD1 (5 bases). Germline V gives CDR1 SGHTA, CDR2 FQGNSA. V shed 3 bases and J shed 1 base, with 12 bases lying between them. This CDR3 has 15 amino acids. The CDR3 loop is CASSFNGRGQETQYF. As DNA, the CDR3 is TGTGCCAGCAGCTTTAACGGTAGGGGCCAAGAGACCCAGTACTTC.

V and J are TRBV5-1 and TRBJ1-2; 9 bases agree with TRBD1. Germline CDR1 is SGHRS and CDR2 is YFSETQ. V was pared by 2 bases and J by 6 bases, with 8 bases of the junction left unmatched. The CDR3 extends over 15 amino acids. For the CDR3, the DNA is TGCGCCAGCAGCTTCGAACCGGGACAGGGACATGGCTACACCTTC. Encoded protein: CASSFEPGQGHGYTF.

This clone appeared a single time. The chain has TRBV2 and TRBJ2-1, with D tentatively TRBD1 (6 bases). Germline CDR1 SNHLY, CDR2 FYNNEI. CDR3 length: 12 residues. With 7 bases removed from V and 7 bases from J, the gap between germline ends came to 11 bases. The CDR3 is CASTLTGNEQFF. Written as DNA, the CDR3 is TGTGCCAGCACACTGACAGGTAATGAGCAGTTCTTC.

The genes are TRBV9 and TRBJ1-1; D gene ambiguous. The germline V gene encodes CDR1 SGDLS and CDR2 YYNGEE. Trimming shortened V by 2 bases and J by 3 bases, and 8 bases separated the two germline ends. This CDR3 has 13 amino acids. The CDR3 loop is CASSVEKHTEAFF. The CDR3 nucleotides are TGTGCCAGCAGCGTCGAAAAGCACACTGAAGCTTTCTTT.

The chain combines TRBV5-1 with TRBJ2-2; 7 bases match TRBD1. The J segment lost 6 bases and the V segment lost 4 bases, leaving 9 bases of the junction unmatched. Germline V CDR1 and CDR2: SGHRS, YFSETQ. CDR3 length: 15 amino acids. The CDR3 region is CASSTQGWNSGELFF. The CDR3 DNA follows: TGCGCCAGCAGCACACAGGGGTGGAATTCCGGGGAGCTGTTTTTT.

The chain carries TRBV19 and TRBJ2-7, with D possibly being TRBD2 (6 bases). In germline, CDR1 is LNHDA, CDR2 SQIVND (reference sequence). The ends were cut back, 4 bases at V and 6 bases at J, with 10 bases in the middle. The CDR3 consists of 12 residues. The CDR3: CASSNGGSEQYF. CDR3 DNA sequence: TGTGCCAGTAGTAACGGGGGTTCCGAGCAGTACTTC. Looking up the rest from reference TRBV19 and TRBJ2-7 gives the full variable domain: DGGITQSPKYLFRKEGQNVTLSCEQNLNHDAMYWYRQDPGQGLRLIYYSQIVNDFQKGDIAEGYSVSREKKESFPLTVTSAQKNPTAFYLCASSNGGSEQYFGPGTRLTVT.

V is TRBV19 and J is TRBJ1-5, with D possibly being TRBD1 (6 bases). The V and J ends lost 5 bases and 0 bases respectively, with 20 bases between them. Germline V CDR1 and CDR2: LNHDA, SQIVND (reference sequence). CDR3 length: 18 amino acids. The CDR3 bases are TGTGCCAGTAGTCGGGGGGCCCGGGACCGATATAGCAATCAGCCCCAGCATTTT. This gives the protein CASSRGARDRYSNQPQHF. The complete variable domain, with remaining parts taken from reference TRBV19 and TRBJ1-5, reads DGGITQSPKYLFRKEGQNVTLSCEQNLNHDAMYWYRQDPGQGLRLIYYSQIVNDFQKGDIAEGYSVSREKKESFPLTVTSAQKNPTAFYLCASSRGARDRYSNQPQHFGDGTRLSIL.

This chain joins TRBV6-1 and TRBJ2-3; 11 positions agree with TRBD2. V shed 2 bases, J shed 0 bases, and the junction held 4 bases outside the gene matches. This CDR3 region has 17 residues. Germline lookup yields CDR1 MNHNS and CDR2 SASEGT. The CDR3 DNA reads as TGTGCCAGCAGTGAATGGGGACTAGCGGATAGCACAGATACGCAGTATTTT. Translating gives CASSEWGLADSTDTQYF.

The chain carries TRBV7-2 and TRBJ2-1, with 8 bases lining up with TRBD1. J gave up 6 bases and V 5 bases, and 9 bases lay outside the gene matches. Germline assignment: CDR1 SGHTA and CDR2 FQGNSA. There are 15 residues in the CDR3. The CDR3 loop is CASSKGQGAVNEQFF. The CDR3 bases are TGTGCCAGCAGCAAAGGACAGGGTGCCGTCAATGAGCAGTTCTTC.

V usage is TRBV4-1 and J usage is TRBJ1-2; the match to TRBD1 covers 12 bases. CDR3 length equals 16 residues. Germline values: CDR1 MGHRA, CDR2 YSYEKL. V was clipped by 5 bases and J by 7 bases; unmatched bases: 11. CDR3 sequence: CASSKPGTGGSSGYTF. CDR3 nucleotides: TGCGCCAGCAGCAAACCCGGGACAGGGGGCTCCAGTGGCTACACCTTC.